The rows below give T cell receptor beta chains drawn from one sample of a study of CD8 T cells in ankylosing spondylitis. TCRdb reprocessed the 5' RACE reads with MiXCR, giving one entry per CDR3 protein. The sample yields roughly 160,000 distinct CDR3 sequences, approximately 9% seen once. Sequenced sample: blood, either unsorted or a sorted T cell fraction (not recorded which). These receptors were obtained from a female donor with ankylosing spondylitis or in good health (not recorded which). Both conserved end residues are trimmed from each CDR3.

>TRBV20-1|TRBJ2-7
SATPGDSYEQY
>TRBV2|TRBJ2-7
ATQGVDEQY
>TRBV13|TRBJ2-1
ASSLRASGNNEQF
>TRBV7-9|TRBJ1-2
ASSTSDRTLPPGYT
>TRBV27|TRBJ2-6
ASSLYQGSSGANVLT
>TRBV27|TRBJ2-7
ASSLKHSYEQY
>TRBV6-1|TRBJ2-7
ASSHVGGTLEQY
>TRBV12-3/TRBV12-4|TRBJ2-5
ASSVSGLGAETQY
>TRBV28|TRBJ1-1
ASGSDPNTEAF
>TRBV10-3|TRBJ2-7
AISEWLTSYEQY
>TRBV30|TRBJ1-2
AWSVEGINYGYT
>TRBV6-1|TRBJ1-1
ASNYRSEAF
>TRBV10-3|TRBJ2-1
AISEGSSYNEQF
>TRBV7-8|TRBJ1-5
ASSPDSSNQPQH
>TRBV30|TRBJ2-2
AWDGQGIGELF
>TRBV6-6|TRBJ1-1
ASGPEAF
>TRBV4-3|TRBJ1-5
ASSQDYRGRVYPQH
>TRBV7-2|TRBJ2-7
ASSFFTGPPYEQY
>TRBV29-1|TRBJ2-7
SVEDRGTSGRGQY
>TRBV29-1|TRBJ1-2
SVPDTNYGYT
>TRBV2|TRBJ2-1
ASFVAGGRNNEQF
>TRBV7-9|TRBJ1-3
ASSLYQTIY
>TRBV7-9|TRBJ1-5
ASSAGNQPQH
>TRBV2|TRBJ2-1
ASRPSGSPYNEQF
>TRBV7-8|TRBJ1-1
ASTPTGRGSEAF
>TRBV12-3/TRBV12-4|TRBJ1-2
ASSTGAGYT
>TRBV28|TRBJ1-1
SSIQGAWVTAEAF
>TRBV7-9|TRBJ1-1
ATTSQGGGSGAF
>TRBV11-2|TRBJ2-3
ASSLRYSYTDTQY
>TRBV10-2|TRBJ2-2
ASSEFLARSNTGELF
>TRBV10-3|TRBJ2-7
AIRRDNYEQY
>TRBV6-2/TRBV6-3|TRBJ2-3
ASTKGDFSTDTQY
>TRBV6-5|TRBJ1-2
ASSYATGDHGYT
>TRBV19|TRBJ1-1
ASQPGGTEAF
>TRBV7-9|TRBJ2-7
ASSPLGRRYEQY
>TRBV5-6|TRBJ2-7
ASRTYSGRANEQY
>TRBV4-1|TRBJ2-7
ASSFQTSAYEQY